These T cell receptor beta chains were read from a single sample in a study of shared clonotypes between healthy human individuals. Clones were read by immunoSEQ multiplex PCR, and TCRdb kept only the in-frame ones, dropping some. Of 950,000 to 1,100,000 clones in the sample, 65% to 75% are singletons; the top ten hold about 1.5%. Sample: memory CD4+ T cells sorted from blood. These receptors were taken from a man aged 18 to 35 in good health. The CDR3 runs from the conserved cysteine through the conserved F or W. The D gene is left open where the match is weak. Expanded clones are given a class, and other clones once, few, many or no size at all.

V gene	clone size	D gene	J gene	CDR3 length	CDR3 DNA	CDR3 protein
TRBV18	-	-	TRBJ1-6	16	TGTGCCAGCTCACCCCCCGACGGGGGGCTCAATTCACCCCTCCACTTT	CASSPPDGGLNSPLHF
TRBV18	-	-	TRBJ1-3	16	TGTGCCAGCTCACCACCGAGCCAGGCTACTGGAAACACCATATATTTT	CASSPPSQATGNTIYF
TRBV4-1	-	-	TRBJ2-4	16	TGCGCCAGCAGCCAAGGAAGATCACTAGCCAAAAACATTCAGTACTTC	CASSQGRSLAKNIQYF
TRBV15	-	-	TRBJ2-3	16	TGTGCCACCAGCAGAGATCTAGGACTAACCACAGATACGCAGTATTTT	CATSRDLGLTTDTQYF
TRBV30	-	-	TRBJ2-1	15	TGTGCCTGGAGTTTAGGTCAGGGGATTCTCAATGAGCAGTTCTTC	CAWSLGQGILNEQFF
TRBV30	-	-	TRBJ2-6	17	TGTGCCTGGGCTACCGAGGGAGCCTCCTCTGGGGCCAACGTCCTGACTTTC	CAWATEGASSGANVLTF
TRBV19	-	-	TRBJ2-5	14	TGTGCCAGTGGAGGTGGCGGCGCGGGGGAGACCCAGTACTTC	CASGGGGAGETQYF
TRBV5-6	-	-	TRBJ1-2	13	TGTGCCAGCAGCCCTAGGACAGCGAGGGGCTACACCTTC	CASSPRTARGYTF
TRBV5-1	once	-	TRBJ2-6	16	TGCGCCAGCAGCATCGGTCAGAAATCTGGGGCCAACGTCCTGACTTTC	CASSIGQKSGANVLTF
TRBV6-5	-	-	TRBJ1-1	13	TGTGCCAGCAGTCCCACGGTGAACACTGAAGCTTTCTTT	CASSPTVNTEAFF
TRBV11-2	-	-	TRBJ2-7	16	TGTGCCAGCAGCTTAGTCCTCCAAGACAGAAAATACGAGCAGTACTTC	CASSLVLQDRKYEQYF
TRBV18	-	-	TRBJ1-5	15	TGTGCCAGCTCACCGACGGGACAACTCAATCAGCCCCAGCATTTT	CASSPTGQLNQPQHF
TRBV4-2	-	TRBD2	TRBJ2-3	17	TGTGCCAGCAGCCGGGGGGGGGACCCATTGGGGACAGATACGCAGTATTTT	CASSRGGDPLGTDTQYF
TRBV6-5	-	-	TRBJ2-7	14	TGTGCCAGCAGTTACGGGCGGGTGGCCTACGAGCAGTACTTC	CASSYGRVAYEQYF
TRBV5-1	-	-	TRBJ2-5	15	TGCGCCAGCAGAGCCCCCGGACTAGGGGGAGAGACCCAGTACTTC	CASRAPGLGGETQYF
TRBV19	many	TRBD1	TRBJ2-5	15	TGTGCCAGTAGTATAATGGGACAGAATCAAGAGACCCAGTACTTC	CASSIMGQNQETQYF
TRBV10-1	-	-	TRBJ1-3	19	TGCGCCAGCAGTGAGTCTACGGGCAGCCGGGGGGTCGCTGGAAACACCATATATTTT	CASSESTGSRGVAGNTIYF
TRBV29-1	once	TRBD2	TRBJ2-5	16	TGCAGCGTTGGGAAAAAGGCGGGGGGCAGGAAAGAGACCCAGTACTTC	CSVGKKAGGRKETQYF
TRBV19	-	-	TRBJ1-6	15	TGTGCCAGTAGTATTGGCAGGGAGGTTAATTCACCCCTCCACTTT	CASSIGREVNSPLHF
TRBV6-6	few	TRBD1	TRBJ1-6	14	TGTGCCATCCCACAGGGGGAGAATAATTCACCCCTCCACTTT	CAIPQGENNSPLHF
TRBV11-3	few	-	TRBJ2-2	16	TGTGCCAGCAGCCCAACGGGGGGCCTTTACACCGGGGAGCTGTTTTTT	CASSPTGGLYTGELFF
TRBV27	-	-	TRBJ2-6	16	TGTGCCAGCAGTTTATCGATGAATTCTGGGGCCAACGTCCTGACTTTC	CASSLSMNSGANVLTF
TRBV10-3	-	TRBD2	TRBJ2-3	15	TGTGCCATCAGTGAGATGGCGGGGGGAACAGATACGCAGTATTTT	CAISEMAGGTDTQYF
TRBV6-1	-	-	TRBJ1-2	14	TGTGCCAGCAGTGAGCCAGGGGCTAACTATGGCTACACCTTC	CASSEPGANYGYTF
TRBV19	-	TRBD1	TRBJ2-1	14	TGTGCCAGTAGAAGGACAGGACCCGGGGATGAGCAGTTCTTC	CASRRTGPGDEQFF
TRBV15	-	TRBD1	TRBJ2-4	18	TGTGCCACCAGCAGACCGACAGGGGGCGTGATAGCCAAAAACATTCAGTACTTC	CATSRPTGGVIAKNIQYF
TRBV6-6	-	TRBD1	TRBJ2-2	14	TGTGCCAGCCCGGGACAGGGGGACACCGGGGAGCTGTTTTTT	CASPGQGDTGELFF
TRBV18	-	TRBD1	TRBJ1-2	13	TGTGCCAGCTCACGCCAGGGGGACTATGGCTACACCTTC	CASSRQGDYGYTF
TRBV5-1	-	-	TRBJ2-1	16	TGCGCCAGCAGCTTGGACGCGGGGGCGGGCCGCAATGAGCAGTTCTTC	CASSLDAGAGRNEQFF
TRBV4-1	-	-	TRBJ1-1	18	TGCGCCAGCAGCCAAGATGACCTTGGTTTGCGGGGATGGACTGAAGCTTTCTTT	CASSQDDLGLRGWTEAFF
TRBV10-3	-	TRBD2	TRBJ2-7	14	TGTGCCATAGGGACTAGCGGGGCCACCTACGAGCAGTACTTC	CAIGTSGATYEQYF
TRBV10-3	-	-	TRBJ1-1	13	TGTGCCATCAGCCAAGGCCCGAACACTGAAGCTTTCTTT	CAISQGPNTEAFF
TRBV6-5	-	-	TRBJ2-1	11	TGTGCCAGCAGTGCCAACAATGAGCAGTTCTTC	CASSANNEQFF
TRBV20-1	many	-	TRBJ1-2	11	TGCAGTGCGGGGGTATACTATGGCTACACCTTC	CSAGVYYGYTF
TRBV18	-	-	TRBJ2-7	15	TGTGCCAGCTCACCACCGACGGGGGCCCCCTACGAGCAGTACTTC	CASSPPTGAPYEQYF
TRBV2	-	-	TRBJ2-2	15	TGTGCCAGCACCTGGTCGGGCGGAAGGGCCGGGGAGCTGTTTTTT	CASTWSGGRAGELFF
TRBV5-4	-	-	TRBJ1-6	14	TGTGCCAGCAGCCTTGACAGGTCCAATTCACCCCTCCACTTT	CASSLDRSNSPLHF
TRBV7-2	-	-	TRBJ2-3	17	TGTGCCAGCAGCCCCCGCTATGGCGGGACCAGCACAGATACGCAGTATTTT	CASSPRYGGTSTDTQYF
TRBV7-9	-	-	TRBJ1-2	16	TGTGCCAGCAGCTTATATCCGTCAGGGGAAGGCTATGGCTACACCTTC	CASSLYPSGEGYGYTF
TRBV30	-	-	TRBJ1-1	17	TGTGCCTGGATCCTACAGGGTACCATTGGGGAGGGCACTGAAGCTTTCTTT	CAWILQGTIGEGTEAFF
TRBV25-1	-	-	TRBJ1-1	15	TGTGCCAGCAGTGAGCCAGGGTTCGATGGCACTGAAGCTTTCTTT	CASSEPGFDGTEAFF
TRBV5-1	-	-	TRBJ1-2	14	TGCGCCAGTACGTATGGAGACGGGACCTATGGCTACACCTTC	CASTYGDGTYGYTF
TRBV7-9	many	TRBD1	TRBJ1-1	16	TGTGCCAGCAGCTTAGGGAGGGGGCAGATTGACACTGAAGCTTTCTTT	CASSLGRGQIDTEAFF
TRBV5-1	-	TRBD2	TRBJ2-4	13	TGCGCCAGCAGCTCCGGACTAGCGGGGGAACAGTACTTC	CASSSGLAGEQYF
TRBV6-5	-	-	TRBJ1-4	15	TGTGCCAGCAAGGAATCGACAACAACTAATGAAAAACTGTTTTTT	CASKESTTTNEKLFF
TRBV7-2	-	-	TRBJ1-4	18	TGTGCCAGCAGCTTAGCTGGAGGAGGACAGTCGGCTAATGAAAAACTGTTTTTT	CASSLAGGGQSANEKLFF
TRBV7-8	few	TRBD2	TRBJ2-3	16	TGTGCCAGCAGCTATTCAGGGACTAGCGGACCAGATACGCAGTATTTT	CASSYSGTSGPDTQYF